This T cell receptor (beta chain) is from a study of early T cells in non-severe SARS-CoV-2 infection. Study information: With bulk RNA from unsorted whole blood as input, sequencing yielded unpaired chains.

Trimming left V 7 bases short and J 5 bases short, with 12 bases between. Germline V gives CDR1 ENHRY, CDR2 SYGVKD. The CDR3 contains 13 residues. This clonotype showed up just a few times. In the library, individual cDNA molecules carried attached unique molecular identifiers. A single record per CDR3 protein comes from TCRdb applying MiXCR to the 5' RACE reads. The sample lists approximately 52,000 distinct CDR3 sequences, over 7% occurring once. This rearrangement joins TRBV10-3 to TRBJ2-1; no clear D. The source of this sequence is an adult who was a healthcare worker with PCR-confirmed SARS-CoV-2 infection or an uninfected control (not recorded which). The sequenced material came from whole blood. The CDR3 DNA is TGTGCCATCAATGGCAGGCCGGACAATGAGCAGTTCTTC. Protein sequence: CAINGRPDNEQFF.